The 11 T cell receptor beta chains in this list originate from one sample, sequenced in a study of CD8 T cells in Susac syndrome. 0.5 to 1 ug RNA was reverse transcribed with random hexamers. MiXCR, run by TCRdb on the immunoSEQ multiplex PCR reads, gives a single entry per CDR3 protein. Of 100,000 to 150,000 distinct CDR3 sequences listed, 90% to 95% are singletons. Sequenced: CD4+ T cells from PBMCs. These receptors were collected from a human donor in good health.

This clonotype came up once. V is TRBV27 and J is TRBJ2-3; 11 bases fit TRBD2. The CDR3 sequence is 14 residues long. Germline CDR1 reads MNHEY; CDR2 reads SMNVEV (reference sequence). Germline trimming cut 4 bases from V and 5 bases from J; bases unmatched to any gene: 2. The CDR3, as DNA: TGTGCCAGCAGTTCCGGACTAGCGGGAGATACGCAGTATTTT. Amino acid sequence: CASSSGLAGDTQYF.

This CDR3 is CASSYSSRASGSMDEQYF. In DNA, the CDR3 is TGTGCCAGCAGTTACTCGAGTAGAGCTAGCGGGAGTATGGACGAGCAGTACTTC. The chain uses TRBV6-5 and TRBJ2-7, with 10 positions matching TRBD2. Germline CDR1 is MNHEY and CDR2 is SVGAGI. V lost 0 bases and J lost 5; bases outside the gene matches: 13. This CDR3 is 18 amino acids long.

This chain links TRBV18 with TRBJ2-7; D possibly corresponds to TRBD1 (6 bases). Trimming removed 5 bases at V and 5 bases at J, with 13 bases between. Germline V gene lookup returns CDR1 KGHSH and CDR2 LQKENI. The length of the CDR3 is 13 residues. The CDR3 sequence is CASSSSQGNEQYF. The CDR3 region has the DNA TGTGCCAGCTCATCGTCACAGGGTAACGAGCAGTACTTC.

V gene TRBV11-2 combines with J gene TRBJ2-3; D is perhaps TRBD1 (6 bases). Germline-derived CDR1 and CDR2 are SGHAT and FQNNGV. Trimming took off 3 bases at V and 2 bases at J, with 9 bases between the two ends. CDR3 length: 14 amino acids. This chain's CDR3 is CASSLAGATDTQYF. CDR3 coding DNA: TGTGCCAGCAGCTTGGCAGGGGCCACAGATACGCAGTATTTT.

CDR3 amino acids: CASSLASGTGELFF. The CDR3 DNA follows: TGTGCCAGCAGCTTAGCTAGCGGGACCGGGGAGCTGTTTTTT. The chain employs TRBV7-9 and TRBJ2-2; 7 nucleotides match TRBD2. Unmatched junction bases numbered 0, after V lost 0 bases and J lost 5 bases. This CDR3 has 14 residues. Germline V gene sequence: CDR1 SEHNR, CDR2 FQNEAQ (reference sequence).

The gene calls are TRBV28 and TRBJ1-1; D possibly corresponds to TRBD1 (6 bases). Trimming stripped 7 bases from V and 0 bases from J, with 12 bases between. The V gene's germline CDR1 is MDHEN and CDR2 SYDVKM. The CDR3 sequence is 14 residues long. Here the CDR3 reads CASTLSGVNTEAFF. The CDR3 DNA reads as TGTGCCAGCACCCTTTCAGGGGTGAACACTGAAGCTTTCTTT.

The rearrangement joins TRBV29-1 to TRBJ2-5, with unresolved D. V lost 6 bases and J lost 4, with 9 bases in between. The germline CDR1 and CDR2 sequences are SQVTM and ANQGSEA. The CDR3 spans 11 residues. DNA for the CDR3: TGCAGCGTAGGCTCTAGAGAGACCCAGTACTTC. Its protein is CSVGSRETQYF.

This chain uses TRBV20-1 with TRBJ2-3; 14 nucleotides line up with TRBD2. The germline CDR1 and CDR2 sequences are DFQATT and SNEGSKA (reference sequence). With V trimmed by 1 base and J by 6 bases, 6 bases remained unmatched. The CDR3 consists of 16 residues. The CDR3 protein is CSARAGTSGSRDTQYF. The CDR3, as DNA: TGCAGTGCTAGAGCCGGGACTAGCGGGAGTCGGGATACGCAGTATTTT.

The J gene is TRBJ1-5, the V gene TRBV2; D remains unclear. Germline CDR1 is SNHLY and CDR2 is FYNNEI. V shed 0 bases and J shed 4 bases, with 10 bases lying between them. This CDR3 comprises 15 residues. The chain's CDR3 is CASSEAIRENQPQHF. CDR3 DNA: TGTGCCAGCAGTGAAGCGATAAGGGAGAATCAGCCCCAGCATTTT.

The genes are TRBV30 and TRBJ2-7; D not resolved. The CDR3 contains 11 residues. Trimming removed 2 bases at V and 6 bases at J, with 8 bases between. From germline, CDR1 is GTSNPN and CDR2 SVGIG (reference sequence). The CDR3 DNA sequence: TGTGCCTGGAGTAGAGAGAGCGAGCAGTACTTC. This encodes CAWSRESEQYF.

The chain links TRBV28 to TRBJ2-5; a weak D match, TRBD1 (5 bases). The length of the CDR3 is 16 residues. Trimming cost V 3 bases and J 2 bases, with 16 bases left between them. CDR1 MDHEN and CDR2 SYDVKM come from the germline V gene. Here the CDR3 DNA reads TGTGCCAGCAGTTTCCCCCCAAGGACAACTCAAGAGACCCAGTACTTC. This translates into CASSFPPRTTQETQYF.